Listed here are 7 T cell receptor beta chains from one sample, sequenced in a study of blood T cell repertoires in COVID-19. TCRdb keeps only in-frame clones here, not all; method: immunoSEQ multiplex PCR. The repertoire holds 200,000 to 300,000 clones, with approximately 86% as singletons. Sample: peripheral blood. These receptors all stem from a man aged 30-40 years with active or convalescent COVID-19.

The chain uses TRBV7-2 and TRBJ1-2; D is uncertain. Germline CDR1 reads SGHTA; CDR2 reads FQGNSA. This CDR3 region has 15 residues. The V and J ends lost 2 bases and 4 bases respectively, with 14 bases between them. CDR3 nucleotide sequence: TGTGCCAGCAGCTTAAGTACCGGTTCTTCCTATGGCTACACCTTC. It encodes CASSLSTGSSYGYTF.

The chain has TRBV4-1 and TRBJ2-2, with TRBD2 matching over 10 bases. Germline-derived CDR1 and CDR2 are MGHRA and YSYEKL. The CDR3 has 15 amino acids. Losses at the gene ends were 5 bases for V and 6 bases for J; bases not matched to a gene: 6. CDR3: CASSATSGESGELFF. The CDR3 region has the DNA TGCGCCAGCAGCGCAACTAGCGGGGAGTCCGGGGAGCTGTTTTTT.

The chain recombines TRBV19 with TRBJ2-5; 7 bases are shared with TRBD1. Germline V gene sequence: CDR1 LNHDA, CDR2 SQIVND (reference sequence). V dropped 3 bases and J dropped 2; count of bases not matched to a gene: 3. The CDR3 loop spans 14 amino acids. In DNA form, the CDR3 reads TGTGCCAGTAGTATGGGGACAGAGCAAGAGACCCAGTACTTC. It specifies CASSMGTEQETQYF.

V is TRBV10-2 and J is TRBJ2-7, with a tentative D call TRBD1 (5 bases). This CDR3 comprises 14 residues. Per the germline V gene, CDR1 is WSHSY and CDR2 is SAAADI. The V end lost 2 bases, the J end lost 5 bases, and 13 bases lay between the germline ends. CDR3 amino acids: CASSEDLGPDEQYF. The DNA of the CDR3 is TGCGCCAGCAGTGAGGATTTGGGGCCCGACGAGCAGTACTTC.

The sample holds one count of this clone. The gene calls are TRBV10-1 and TRBJ1-1, with D perhaps matching TRBD1 (5 bases). This CDR3 has 13 amino acids. Per germline, CDR1 WNHNN and CDR2 SYGVQD (reference sequence). V shed 8 bases and J shed 2 bases, with 12 bases lying between them. CDR3 residues: CASSRVTNTEAFF. The CDR3 coding sequence is TGCGCCAGCTCCAGGGTTACTAACACTGAAGCTTTCTTT.

The rearrangement uses TRBV4-3 and TRBJ2-1; 15 bases are shared with TRBD2. Looked up from germline, CDR1 is LGHNA and CDR2 is YSLEER. V lost 5 bases to trimming and J lost 12 bases; unmatched junction nucleotides: 17. The CDR3 extends over 18 amino acids. The CDR3 loop reads CASSLSSGLAGGVSWQFF. The CDR3, as DNA: TGCGCCAGCAGCTTATCCTCAGGACTAGCGGGGGGGGTTTCGTGGCAGTTCTTC.

This chain uses TRBV2 with TRBJ2-7; possible D gene TRBD1, 6 bases. The V gene lost 6 bases and the J gene lost 2 bases, with 14 bases spanning the gap. This CDR3 contains 14 residues. Germline V gene lookup returns CDR1 SNHLY and CDR2 FYNNEI. This CDR3 is CASRLQGSPYEQYF. The CDR3 nucleotides read TGTGCCAGCAGACTACAGGGTTCCCCCTACGAGCAGTACTTC.